A few counts support the clone carrying this TCR beta chain. No antigen is known for it. The sample is drawn from a study of OX40 agonist ivuxolimab in advanced cancers. Study in general: Dose-escalation patients' cancers were hepatocellular carcinoma, melanoma, renal cell or head and neck cancer. Study conclusions and caveats: More expanded clones were seen, on average, in CD8+ T cells than in CD4+. It was also the case that some nonresponders had low normalized T-cell clonal expansion.

Clones were sequenced by immunoSEQ multiplex PCR, and TCRdb holds only the in-frame ones, with some missing. The sample yields approximately 27,000 clones, 70% to 80% seen once. Trimming removed 1 base from V and 8 bases from J, with 14 bases in between. This CDR3 has 14 residues. From germline, CDR1 is SGHVS and CDR2 FNYEAQ. With autoimmune disease history or systemic immunosuppression, patients were excluded. This sequence joins TRBV7-6 and TRBJ1-1, with D unresolved. The sequences come from CD4+ or CD8+ T cells sorted from blood, collected in a trial of the OX40 agonist ivuxolimab. The receptor comes from an adult with an advanced solid tumor such as melanoma, head and neck, liver or kidney cancer. The CDR3 bases are TGTGCCAGCAGCTTAGAAAGTGGGCCGAGAGAAGCTTTCTTT. Protein product: CASSLESGPREAFF.